The T cell receptor beta chain described here comes from a study of blood T cells in healthy people across ages. Notes on the study in general: Underestimates were what the diversity estimates from one million T cells were considered to be. In long-lived donors, naive CD4+ cell counts and diversity exceeded those of aged donors.

For the second PCR, which ran for about 6 to 12 cycles, a sample-barcoded 5' primer and a J-beta primer mix were used. TCRdb re-called the 5' RACE reads through MiXCR, storing one row per CDR3 protein. This sample carries about 1.5 million distinct CDR3 sequences, 35% to 45% of them seen once, and the ten largest clones take around 4%. This clonotype was counted once. The antigen is undetermined. No fewer than 6 micrograms of total RNA were isolated from every sample. Input material: blood. This sequence originates from a woman aged 18-29 years in good health.

CDR3 nucleotide sequence: TGCAGTGCTAGAGCCGGGGCCGCGAACACCGGGGAGCTGTTTTTT. As protein: CSARAGAANTGELFF. This chain links TRBV20-1 with TRBJ2-2, with D possibly being TRBD1 or TRBD2 (5 bases each). Trimming pared 1 base from V and 0 bases from J, leaving 9 bases between. Germline-derived CDR1 and CDR2 are DFQATT and SNEGSKA (reference sequence). The CDR3 runs 15 residues.